These T cell receptor beta chains were read from a single sample in a study of blood T cell repertoires in COVID-19. The table came from immunoSEQ multiplex PCR; TCRdb's copy has only in-frame clones and leaves some out. The sample records some 150,000 clones, more than 75% being singletons. The sample consisted of peripheral blood. These receptors were collected from a human donor with acute or convalescent COVID-19. The donor label of this sample is uncertain. The CDR3 runs from the conserved cysteine through the conserved F or W. The D gene is left open where the match is weak. Some rows mark clone size as missing; the rest say once, few, many or name a class of expanded clone.

D gene	V gene	clone size	J gene	CDR3 protein	CDR3 DNA
TRBD1	TRBV7-2	-	TRBJ1-2	CASSVTGAYGYTF	TGTGCCAGCAGCGTAACAGGGGCCTATGGCTACACCTTC
-	TRBV4-3	-	TRBJ2-3	CASSQSGTQGNTQYF	TGCGCCAGCAGCCAGTCCGGGACTCAAGGAAATACGCAGTATTTT
-	TRBV7-9	-	TRBJ1-2	CASSLGGQGLDGYTF	TGTGCCAGCAGCTTGGGCGGGCAGGGGTTGGATGGCTACACCTTC
-	TRBV6-5	few	TRBJ2-2	CASSPPGDNTGELFF	TGTGCCAGCAGCCCCCCAGGGGACAACACCGGGGAGCTGTTTTTT
TRBD1	TRBV5-1	-	TRBJ2-7	CASSRDSGVEQYF	TGCGCCAGCAGCCGGGACAGCGGAGTCGAGCAGTACTTC
-	TRBV3-1/TRBV3-2	-	TRBJ1-1	CASSGAENTEAFF	TGTGCCAGCAGCGGGGCGGAGAACACTGAAGCTTTCTTT
-	TRBV18	few	TRBJ1-1	CASSHRAGEAFF	TGTGCCAGCTCACACAGGGCTGGTGAAGCTTTCTTT
-	TRBV11-2	-	TRBJ1-6	CASSLGDYFSYNSPLHF	TGTGCCAGCAGCTTAGGTGACTACTTCTCCTATAATTCACCCCTCCACTTT
-	TRBV6-2/TRBV6-3	-	TRBJ1-1	CASSYEGPNTEAFF	TGTGCCAGCAGTTACGAGGGCCCGAACACTGAAGCTTTCTTT
-	TRBV7-2	-	TRBJ1-1	CASSLGWASAAFF	TGTGCCAGCAGCTTAGGGTGGGCCTCTGCGGCTTTCTTT
TRBD1	TRBV7-8	-	TRBJ2-3	CASSPSWGTGADTQYF	TGTGCCAGCAGCCCGAGCTGGGGGACAGGGGCAGATACGCAGTATTTT
-	TRBV21-1	few	TRBJ2-1	CASSKGTANNEQFF	TGTGCCAGCAGCAAAGGGACAGCCAACAATGAGCAGTTCTTC
TRBD1	TRBV5-1	-	TRBJ1-5	CASSLDGTGNQPQHF	TGCGCCAGCAGCTTGGATGGGACAGGGAATCAGCCCCAGCATTTT
-	TRBV19	-	TRBJ1-4	CASSKLRGSNEKLFF	TGTGCCAGTAGTAAGCTCAGAGGATCTAATGAAAAACTGTTTTTT
-	TRBV6-5	-	TRBJ1-1	CASSEARGNTEAFF	TGTGCCAGCAGCGAGGCGCGGGGGAACACTGAAGCTTTCTTT
TRBD1	TRBV10-3	-	TRBJ1-2	CAISESPLKGGAWGYTF	TGTGCCATCAGTGAGTCGCCGTTGAAAGGGGGCGCCTGGGGCTACACCTTC
-	TRBV7-8	once	TRBJ2-2	CASSLAGSGELFF	TGTGCCAGCAGCTTAGCTGGCTCCGGGGAGCTGTTTTTT
TRBD1	TRBV11-1	-	TRBJ1-1	CASSLFGQGGATEAFF	TGTGCCAGCAGCTTGTTTGGACAGGGAGGGGCCACTGAAGCTTTCTTT
-	TRBV23-1	once	TRBJ1-5	CASSQPRTWVPGSNQPQHF	TGCGCCAGCAGTCAACCTAGGACTTGGGTCCCGGGTAGCAATCAGCCCCAGCATTTT
TRBD1	TRBV19	-	TRBJ1-5	CASSSPDRPDQPQHF	TGTGCCAGTAGTTCTCCGGACAGGCCAGATCAGCCCCAGCATTTT
-	TRBV12-3/TRBV12-4	-	TRBJ1-1	CASSAAPFTEAFF	TGTGCCAGCAGTGCCGCGCCTTTCACTGAAGCTTTCTTT
-	TRBV2	-	TRBJ2-5	CASSGGPDLEETQYF	TGTGCCAGCAGTGGAGGCCCAGACCTGGAGGAGACCCAGTACTTC
TRBD1	TRBV7-2	-	TRBJ2-1	CASSQYRGKYNEQFF	TGTGCCAGCAGCCAGTACAGGGGGAAATACAATGAGCAGTTCTTC
-	TRBV6-2/TRBV6-3	-	TRBJ2-5	CASSQPPGETQYF	TGTGCCAGCAGCCAACCCCCCGGGGAGACCCAGTACTTC
-	TRBV6-5	-	TRBJ1-2	CASSYSATGSIYGYTF	TGTGCCAGCAGTTACTCGGCTACAGGGTCAATCTATGGCTACACCTTC
TRBD1	TRBV28	-	TRBJ1-2	CASSAGGGASYGYTF	TGTGCCAGCAGCGCCGGAGGGGGCGCCTCCTATGGCTACACCTTC
TRBD1	TRBV6-2/TRBV6-3	few	TRBJ1-1	CASSTGQGAVTEAFF	TGTGCCAGCAGTACAGGACAGGGGGCAGTGACTGAAGCTTTCTTT
-	TRBV12-3/TRBV12-4	-	TRBJ1-3	CASQRGTGNTIYF	TGTGCCAGCCAACGGGGGACTGGAAACACCATATATTTT
TRBD1	TRBV27	-	TRBJ1-5	CASSPTAAGGRPQHF	TGTGCCAGCAGTCCTACGGCGGCAGGGGGTCGGCCCCAGCATTTT
TRBD2	TRBV27	-	TRBJ2-1	CASSLGLAGEYDEQFF	TGTGCCAGCAGTCTCGGACTAGCGGGAGAGTACGATGAGCAGTTCTTC
TRBD1	TRBV2	-	TRBJ2-2	CASSVPQTPTRGQGNTGELFF	TGTGCCAGCAGTGTCCCCCAAACACCAACCCGTGGACAGGGGAACACCGGGGAGCTGTTTTTT
-	TRBV27	-	TRBJ1-2	CASSFEGYYGYTF	TGTGCCAGCAGTTTTGAGGGCTACTATGGCTACACCTTC
-	TRBV6-5	-	TRBJ2-7	CASSYSTGVEQYF	TGTGCCAGCAGTTACTCTACGGGGGTAGAGCAGTACTTC
-	TRBV4-3	-	TRBJ1-2	CASSQDARGNYGYTF	TGCGCCAGCAGCCAAGATGCCAGGGGAAACTATGGCTACACCTTC
-	TRBV4-2	-	TRBJ1-1	CAIGRVGTEAFF	TGTGCCATAGGCAGGGTTGGAACTGAAGCTTTCTTT
-	TRBV19	-	TRBJ1-4	CASSIGREKLFF	TGTGCCAGTAGTATCGGGAGGGAAAAACTGTTTTTT
TRBD1	TRBV28	-	TRBJ1-2	CASSPHAGGYGYTF	TGTGCCAGCAGTCCCCATGCAGGGGGATATGGCTACACCTTC
TRBD2	TRBV4-3	-	TRBJ2-2	CASSQEKRGGDTGELFF	TGCGCCAGCAGCCAAGAAAAGAGGGGAGGGGACACCGGGGAGCTGTTTTTT
TRBD2	TRBV5-1	-	TRBJ2-2	CASSSGTSGSRDTGELFF	TGCGCCAGCAGCTCCGGGACTAGCGGGAGTAGGGACACCGGGGAGCTGTTTTTT
TRBD1	TRBV7-9	-	TRBJ1-5	CASSLEAGTGRNQPQHF	TGTGCCAGCAGCTTAGAAGCGGGGACAGGGCGCAATCAGCCCCAGCATTTT
-	TRBV4-3	-	TRBJ1-2	CASSQEVGRGDGYTF	TGCGCCAGCAGCCAAGAGGTGGGCAGGGGAGATGGCTACACCTTC
TRBD1	TRBV9	-	TRBJ1-3	CASSGTTGRGNTIYF	TGTGCCAGCAGCGGTACGACAGGGCGCGGAAACACCATATATTTT
-	TRBV15	-	TRBJ1-1	CATSRRRDPLPEAFF	TGTGCCACCAGCAGGAGGAGGGACCCCCTCCCTGAAGCTTTCTTT
-	TRBV5-6	-	TRBJ1-1	CASSPDSLTEAFF	TGTGCCAGCAGCCCCGACAGCCTCACTGAAGCTTTCTTT
-	TRBV12-5	-	TRBJ2-2	CASGREYTGELFF	TGTGCTAGTGGCCGAGAGTACACCGGGGAGCTGTTTTTT
TRBD2	TRBV3-1/TRBV3-2	-	TRBJ2-2	CASTGTRGGELFF	TGTGCCAGCACCGGGACTAGGGGCGGGGAGCTGTTTTTT
-	TRBV12-3/TRBV12-4	-	TRBJ1-1	CASSPGGNTEAFF	TGTGCCAGCAGTCCGGGGGGCAACACTGAAGCTTTCTTT
-	TRBV2	few	TRBJ2-2	CASRGTQGNTGELFF	TGTGCCAGCAGAGGGACACAGGGAAACACCGGGGAGCTGTTTTTT
TRBD2	TRBV19	-	TRBJ2-3	CASRSTSGGITDTQYF	TGTGCCAGTCGATCGACTAGCGGAGGGATCACAGATACGCAGTATTTT